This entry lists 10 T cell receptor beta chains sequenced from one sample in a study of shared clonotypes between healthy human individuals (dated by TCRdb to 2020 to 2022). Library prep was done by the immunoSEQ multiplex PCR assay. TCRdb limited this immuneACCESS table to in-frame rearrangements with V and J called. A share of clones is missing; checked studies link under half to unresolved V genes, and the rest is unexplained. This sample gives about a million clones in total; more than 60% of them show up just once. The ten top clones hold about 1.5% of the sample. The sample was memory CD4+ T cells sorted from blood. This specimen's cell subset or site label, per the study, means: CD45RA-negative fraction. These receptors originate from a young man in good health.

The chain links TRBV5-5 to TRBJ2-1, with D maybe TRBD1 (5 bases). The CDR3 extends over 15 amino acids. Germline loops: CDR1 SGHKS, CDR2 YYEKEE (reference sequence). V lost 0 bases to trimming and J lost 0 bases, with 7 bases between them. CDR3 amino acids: CASSLGQNSYNEQFF. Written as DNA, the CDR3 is TGTGCCAGCAGCTTGGGACAGAACTCCTACAATGAGCAGTTCTTC.

CDR3 sequence: CASSSKGNGYEQYF. The CDR3 region has the DNA TGTGCCAGCAGCTCCAAGGGGAACGGCTACGAGCAGTACTTC. V and J are TRBV5-8 and TRBJ2-7, with a weak D call TRBD1 (5 bases). V dropped 3 bases and J dropped 3 bases, with 13 bases sitting between them. CDR3 length equals 14 residues. Germline CDR1 SGHTS, CDR2 YDEGEE.

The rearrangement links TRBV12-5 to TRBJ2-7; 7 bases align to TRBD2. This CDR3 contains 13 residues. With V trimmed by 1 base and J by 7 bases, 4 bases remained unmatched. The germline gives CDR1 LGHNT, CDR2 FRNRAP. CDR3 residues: CASGLGEGSEQYF. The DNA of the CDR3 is TGTGCTAGTGGTTTGGGGGAGGGTTCGGAGCAGTACTTC.

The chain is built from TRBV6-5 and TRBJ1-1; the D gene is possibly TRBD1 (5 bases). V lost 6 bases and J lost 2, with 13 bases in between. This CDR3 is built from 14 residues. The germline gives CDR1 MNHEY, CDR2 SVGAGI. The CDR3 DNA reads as TGTGCCAGCAGCCAGGGTTTCCTAAACACTGAAGCTTTCTTT. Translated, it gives CASSQGFLNTEAFF.

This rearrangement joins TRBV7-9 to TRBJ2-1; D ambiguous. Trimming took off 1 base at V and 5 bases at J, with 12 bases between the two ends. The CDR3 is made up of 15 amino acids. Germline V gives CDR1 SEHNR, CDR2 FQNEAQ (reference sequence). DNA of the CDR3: TGTGCCAGCAGCTTAGAGATGGGCAAAAACAATGAGCAGTTCTTC. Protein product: CASSLEMGKNNEQFF.

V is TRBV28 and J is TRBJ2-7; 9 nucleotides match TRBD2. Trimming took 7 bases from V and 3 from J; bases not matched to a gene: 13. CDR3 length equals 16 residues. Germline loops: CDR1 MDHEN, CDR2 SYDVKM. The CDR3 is CASTRPSSGGIYEQYF. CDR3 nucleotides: TGTGCCAGCACCCGGCCCTCGAGCGGGGGGATCTACGAGCAGTACTTC. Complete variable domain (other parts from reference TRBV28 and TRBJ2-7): DVKVTQSSRYLVKRTGEKVFLECVQDMDHENMFWYRQDPGLGLRLIYFSYDVKMKEKGDIPEGYSVSREKKERFSLILESASTNQTSMYLCASTRPSSGGIYEQYFGPGTRLTVT.

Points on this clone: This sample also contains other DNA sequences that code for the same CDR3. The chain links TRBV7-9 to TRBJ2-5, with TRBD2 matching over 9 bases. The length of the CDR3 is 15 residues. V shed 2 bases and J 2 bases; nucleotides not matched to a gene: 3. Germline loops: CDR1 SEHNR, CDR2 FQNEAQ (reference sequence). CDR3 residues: CASSLTSGGQETQYF. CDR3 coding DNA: TGTGCCAGCAGCTTAACCAGCGGGGGGCAAGAGACCCAGTACTTC.

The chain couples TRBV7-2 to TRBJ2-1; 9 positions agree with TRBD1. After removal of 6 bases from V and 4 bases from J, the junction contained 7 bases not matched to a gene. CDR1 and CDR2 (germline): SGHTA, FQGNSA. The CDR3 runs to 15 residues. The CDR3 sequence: CASSPDRGIYNEQFF. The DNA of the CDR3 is TGTGCCAGCAGTCCGGACAGGGGAATTTACAATGAGCAGTTCTTC.

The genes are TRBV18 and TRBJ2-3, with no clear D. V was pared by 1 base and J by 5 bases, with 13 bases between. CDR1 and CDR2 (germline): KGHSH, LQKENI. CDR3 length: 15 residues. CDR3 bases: TGTGCCAGCTCACCACGACTGTTGAATGGAGATACGCAGTATTTT. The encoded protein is CASSPRLLNGDTQYF.

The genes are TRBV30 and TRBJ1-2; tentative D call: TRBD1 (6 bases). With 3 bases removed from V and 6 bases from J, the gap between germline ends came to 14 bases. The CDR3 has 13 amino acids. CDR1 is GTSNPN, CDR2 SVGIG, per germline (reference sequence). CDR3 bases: TGTGCCTGGAGCCCCCCGGGGGCTAATGGCTACACCTTC. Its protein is CAWSPPGANGYTF.